The following is a TCR beta chain sequence with its context. This receptor's antigen is unknown. The record has no base qualities; no much larger clone is one base away. Interpreted using the paper, the time point label stands for: cells obtained before transplantation from donor or recipient. CD3+CD4+ and CD3+CD8+ populations were FACS-sorted from unstimulated pre-transplant donor and recipient cells taken from spleen or lymph nodes. The entry originates in a study of graft-versus-host responses after intestinal transplantation (dated by TCRdb to 2020 to 2023). About the investigation overall: Multivisceral, liver-intestinal, or isolated intestinal transplants were received by the recipients. Every recipient was given anti-thymocyte globulin induction, followed by about three years of maintenance tacrolimus and steroids. Graft-versus-host and host-versus-graft alloreactive T cell clones were tracked in the graft, circulation and bone marrow after intestinal transplantation using bulk TCR-beta CDR3 sequencing. Alloreactive clones were identified by sequencing pre-transplant mixed lymphocyte reaction products and comparing them with unstimulated pre-transplant donor and recipient T cells. Of the roughly 26 intestinal transplant recipients enrolled in the cohort, one of whom was a retransplant, a few patients without pretransplant specimens were excluded. A peak of at least 4% donor T cells among recipient peripheral blood mononuclear cells was the definition used for donor T cell macrochimerism. Rather than going through the commercial service, samples from a few later patients were sequenced in-house on an Illumina MiSeq and processed with MiXCR. The study at large found these results: Early after transplant, peak levels of circulating GvH clones were associated with declines in HvG clones. The relatively low number and heterogeneity of intestinal transplant patients limited the conclusions. In patients with donor T cell macrochimerism, the allografts had high GvH to HvG T cell clonal ratios. GvH clones were detected in recipient bone marrow, and some appeared earlier in ileal mucosa or blood, consistent with an intestinal mucosal origin.

CDR1 and CDR2, per the germline V gene, are MNHEY and SVGAGI. V gives up 2 bases and J gives up 8 bases, and the segment between their germline ends measures 15 bases. The cysteine opens and the phenylalanine closes a CDR3 of 14 amino acids. Of all the DNA, just the CDR3 is kept, 42 bases in frame from base 1. Preparation of the library involved the immunoSEQ multiplex PCR assay. For most patients, genomic DNA was isolated with the Qiagen DNeasy Blood and Tissue Kit and shipped frozen to Adaptive Biotechnologies for TCR sequencing. High-throughput TCR-beta CDR3 sequencing of genomic DNA from most patients was performed by Adaptive Biotechnologies. As for the original processing: Adaptive's ImmunoSEQ software supplied the TCR sequencing data for more than 15 patients, while MiXCR and VDJtools were used to process a few other patients. To correct CD4 versus CD8 sorting errors, any sequence found in both subsets at a frequency ratio below 5:1 was removed. CDR3 nucleotide sequences shared by donor and recipient were removed because the origin of these sequences could not be assigned. Alloreactive clones required at least 2-fold expansion over unstimulated cells and minimum CFSE-low frequency of 0.002% (template counts) or 0.001% (read counts). Mappable clones were those detected in sequenced pre-transplant spleen, lymph node, or MLR CFSE-low populations of the donor or recipient. The cumulative frequency of alloreactive clones was calculated as a percentage of all sequences, weighted by copy number. Sourced from immuneACCESS, this table was stored by TCRdb with only in-frame sequences that have V and J called. A share of the clones is absent; for the studies checked, an unresolved V gene accounts for under half, and the remainder has no known explanation. V and J calls and clone size are given by that table; D and trimming were obtained from the DNA. The sample includes approximately 90,000 clones, with around 90% observed a single time. The ten largest clones capture roughly 6% of the sample.

The clonotype was recovered from a human donor who received an intestinal transplant. The input for sequencing was unstimulated CD8+ T cells sorted from spleen or lymph node cells, taken before intestinal transplant. The sequence is built from TRBV6-5 and TRBJ1-1; the D gene cannot be named for sure. For the CDR3, the sequence is CASSYVGVESEAFF. The DNA sequence is TGTGCCAGCAGTTACGTCGGGGTGGAATCCGAAGCTTTCTTT.